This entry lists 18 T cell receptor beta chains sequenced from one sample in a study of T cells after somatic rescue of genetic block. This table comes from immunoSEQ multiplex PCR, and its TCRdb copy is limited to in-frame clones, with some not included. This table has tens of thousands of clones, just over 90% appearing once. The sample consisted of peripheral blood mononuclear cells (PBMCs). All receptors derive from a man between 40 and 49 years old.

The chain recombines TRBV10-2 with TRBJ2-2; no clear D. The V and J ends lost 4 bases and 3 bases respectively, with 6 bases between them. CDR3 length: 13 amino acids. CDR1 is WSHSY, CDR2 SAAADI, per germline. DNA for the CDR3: TGCGCCAGCAGTGTTGCCCACACCGGGGAGCTGTTTTTT. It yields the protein CASSVAHTGELFF.

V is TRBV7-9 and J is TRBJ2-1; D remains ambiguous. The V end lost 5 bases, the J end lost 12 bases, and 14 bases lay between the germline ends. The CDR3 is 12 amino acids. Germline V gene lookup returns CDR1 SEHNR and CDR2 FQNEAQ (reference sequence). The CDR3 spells CASSPLGRRQFF. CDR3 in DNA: TGTGCCAGCAGCCCCTTAGGGCGGAGGCAGTTCTTC.

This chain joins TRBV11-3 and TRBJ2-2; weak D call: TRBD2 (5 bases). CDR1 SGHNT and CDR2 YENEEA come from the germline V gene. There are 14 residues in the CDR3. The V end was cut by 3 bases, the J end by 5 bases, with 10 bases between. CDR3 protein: CASSLAGWTGELFF. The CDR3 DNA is TGTGCCAGCAGCTTGGCGGGTTGGACCGGGGAGCTGTTTTTT.

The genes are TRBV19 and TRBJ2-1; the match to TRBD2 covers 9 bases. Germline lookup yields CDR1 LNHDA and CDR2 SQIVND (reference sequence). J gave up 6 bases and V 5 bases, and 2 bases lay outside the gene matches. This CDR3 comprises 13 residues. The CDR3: CASSRTSVNEQFF. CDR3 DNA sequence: TGTGCCAGTAGTCGGACTAGCGTCAATGAGCAGTTCTTC. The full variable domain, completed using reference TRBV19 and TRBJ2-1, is DGGITQSPKYLFRKEGQNVTLSCEQNLNHDAMYWYRQDPGQGLRLIYYSQIVNDFQKGDIAEGYSVSREKKESFPLTVTSAQKNPTAFYLCASSRTSVNEQFFGPGTRLTVL.

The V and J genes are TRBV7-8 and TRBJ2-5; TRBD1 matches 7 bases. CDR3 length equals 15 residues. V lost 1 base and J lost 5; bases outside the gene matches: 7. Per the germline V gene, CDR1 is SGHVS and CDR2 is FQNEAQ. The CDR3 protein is CASSLGRQGGETQYF. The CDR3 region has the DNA TGTGCCAGCAGCTTAGGAAGACAGGGCGGGGAGACCCAGTACTTC.

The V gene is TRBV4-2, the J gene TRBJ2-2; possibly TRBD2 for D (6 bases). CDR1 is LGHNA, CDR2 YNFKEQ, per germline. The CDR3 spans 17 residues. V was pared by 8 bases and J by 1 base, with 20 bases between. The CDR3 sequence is CASRAPRDSMNTGELFF. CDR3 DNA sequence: TGTGCCAGCCGCGCTCCCCGGGACTCCATGAACACCGGGGAGCTGTTTTTT.

CDR3 sequence (DNA): TGTGCCAGTAGTATTTTGAGGGAACGGCCAGATACGCAGTATTTT. Protein sequence: CASSILRERPDTQYF. The genes are TRBV19 and TRBJ2-3, with D maybe TRBD2 (5 bases). The length of the CDR3 is 15 residues. Germline CDR1 is LNHDA and CDR2 is SQIVND (reference sequence). Trimming pared 3 bases from V and 4 bases from J, leaving 14 bases between.

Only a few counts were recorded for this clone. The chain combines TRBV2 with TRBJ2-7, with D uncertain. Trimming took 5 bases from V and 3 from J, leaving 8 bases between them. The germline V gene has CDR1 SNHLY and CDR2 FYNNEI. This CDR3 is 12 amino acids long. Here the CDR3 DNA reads TGTGCCAGCAGTTTCATCTTCTACGAGCAGTACTTC. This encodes CASSFIFYEQYF.

The CDR3 nucleotides read TGTGCCAGCAGCGCCCCCCCGGGACAGGGGGCCAACGAGCAGTACTTC. Encoded protein: CASSAPPGQGANEQYF. The chain is built from TRBV9 and TRBJ2-7, with 12 bases fitting TRBD1. V was clipped by 3 bases and J by 5 bases; unmatched bases: 9. The CDR3 runs 16 residues. CDR1 is SGDLS, CDR2 YYNGEE, per germline.

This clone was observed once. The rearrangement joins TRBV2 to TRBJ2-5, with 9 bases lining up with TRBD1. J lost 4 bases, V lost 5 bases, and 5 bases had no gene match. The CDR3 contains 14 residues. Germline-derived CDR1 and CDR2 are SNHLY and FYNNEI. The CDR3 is CASSRTGVPETQYF. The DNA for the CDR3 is TGTGCCAGCAGTCGGACAGGGGTCCCAGAGACCCAGTACTTC.

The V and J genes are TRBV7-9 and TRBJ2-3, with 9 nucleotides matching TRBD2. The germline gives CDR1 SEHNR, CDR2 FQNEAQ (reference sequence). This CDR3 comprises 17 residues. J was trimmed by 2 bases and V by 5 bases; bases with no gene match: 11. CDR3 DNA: TGTGCCAGCAGCCCAGCAAGTAGCGGGGGCCTCACAGATACGCAGTATTTT. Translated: CASSPASSGGLTDTQYF.

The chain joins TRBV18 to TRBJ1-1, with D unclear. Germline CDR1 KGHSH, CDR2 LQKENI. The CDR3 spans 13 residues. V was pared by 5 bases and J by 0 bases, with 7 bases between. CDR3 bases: TGTGCCAGCTCATCGGCGATGAACACTGAAGCTTTCTTT. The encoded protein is CASSSAMNTEAFF.

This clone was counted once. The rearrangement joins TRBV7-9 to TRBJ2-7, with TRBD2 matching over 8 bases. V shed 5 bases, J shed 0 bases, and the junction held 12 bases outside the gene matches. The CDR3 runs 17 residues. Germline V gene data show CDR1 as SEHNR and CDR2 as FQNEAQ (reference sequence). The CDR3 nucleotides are TGTGCCAGCAGCCCAGCGCTAGCGGGTACACTCTCCTACGAGCAGTACTTC. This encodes CASSPALAGTLSYEQYF.

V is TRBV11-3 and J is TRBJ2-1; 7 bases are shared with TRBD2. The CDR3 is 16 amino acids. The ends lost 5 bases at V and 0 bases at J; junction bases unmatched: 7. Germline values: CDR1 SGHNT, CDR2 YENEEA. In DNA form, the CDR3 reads TGTGCCAGCAGCGGCGGGACTACCAGCTCCTACAATGAGCAGTTCTTC. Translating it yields CASSGGTTSSYNEQFF.

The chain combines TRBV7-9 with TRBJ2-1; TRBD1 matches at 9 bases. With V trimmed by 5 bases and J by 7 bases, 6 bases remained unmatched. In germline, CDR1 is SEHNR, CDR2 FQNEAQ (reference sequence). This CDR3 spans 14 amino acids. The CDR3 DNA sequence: TGTGCCAGCAGCCGGGACAGGGAAGTAAATGAGCAGTTCTTC. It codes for CASSRDREVNEQFF. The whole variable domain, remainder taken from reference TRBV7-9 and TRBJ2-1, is DTGVSQNPRHKITKRGQNVTFRCDPISEHNRLYWYRQTLGQGPEFLTYFQNEAQLEKSRLLSDRFSAERPKGSFSTLEIQRTEQGDSAMYLCASSRDREVNEQFFGPGTRLTVL.

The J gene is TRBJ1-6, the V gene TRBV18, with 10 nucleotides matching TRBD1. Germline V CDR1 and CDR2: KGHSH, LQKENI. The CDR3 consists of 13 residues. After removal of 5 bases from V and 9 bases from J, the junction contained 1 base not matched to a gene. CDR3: CASSGDRGSPLHF. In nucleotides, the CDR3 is TGTGCCAGCTCAGGGGACAGGGGTTCACCCCTCCACTTT.

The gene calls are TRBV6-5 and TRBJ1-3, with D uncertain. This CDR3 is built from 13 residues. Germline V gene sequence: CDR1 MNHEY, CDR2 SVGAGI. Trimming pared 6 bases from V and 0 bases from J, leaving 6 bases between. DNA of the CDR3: TGTGCCAGCAGCACGAGCTCTGGAAACACCATATATTTT. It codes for CASSTSSGNTIYF.

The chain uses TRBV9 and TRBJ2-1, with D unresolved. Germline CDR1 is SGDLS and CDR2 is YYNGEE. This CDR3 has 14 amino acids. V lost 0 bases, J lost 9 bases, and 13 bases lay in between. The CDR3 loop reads CASSVGLGIREQFF. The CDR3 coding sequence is TGTGCCAGCAGCGTAGGACTGGGAATTCGTGAGCAGTTCTTC.